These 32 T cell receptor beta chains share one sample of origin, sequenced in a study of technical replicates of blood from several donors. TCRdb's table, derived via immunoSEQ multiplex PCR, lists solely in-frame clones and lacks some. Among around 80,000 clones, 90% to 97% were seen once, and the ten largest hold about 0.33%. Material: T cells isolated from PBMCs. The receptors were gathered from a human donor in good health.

CDR3 sequence reads: CASSFEGGREQYF. The DNA for the CDR3 is TGTGCCAGCAGCTTTGAGGGTGGGCGGGAGCAGTACTTC. The chain has TRBV7-2 and TRBJ2-7; D possibly corresponds to TRBD2 (5 bases). CDR3 length: 13 amino acids. The V end lost 3 bases, the J end lost 7 bases, and 13 bases lay between the germline ends. Germline loops: CDR1 SGHTA, CDR2 FQGNSA.

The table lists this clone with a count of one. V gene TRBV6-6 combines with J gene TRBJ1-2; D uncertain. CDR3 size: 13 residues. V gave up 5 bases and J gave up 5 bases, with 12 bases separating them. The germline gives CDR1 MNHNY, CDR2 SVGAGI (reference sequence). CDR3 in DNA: TGTGCCAGCAGTCGGGAGCCGCTTTATGGCTACACCTTC. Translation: CASSREPLYGYTF.

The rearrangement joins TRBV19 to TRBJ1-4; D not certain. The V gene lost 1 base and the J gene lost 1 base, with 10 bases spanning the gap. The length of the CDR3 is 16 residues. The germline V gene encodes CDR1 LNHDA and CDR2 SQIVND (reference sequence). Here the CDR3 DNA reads TGTGCCAGTAGTATAGTTCTTGCGAGAACTAATGAAAAACTGTTTTTT. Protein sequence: CASSIVLARTNEKLFF.

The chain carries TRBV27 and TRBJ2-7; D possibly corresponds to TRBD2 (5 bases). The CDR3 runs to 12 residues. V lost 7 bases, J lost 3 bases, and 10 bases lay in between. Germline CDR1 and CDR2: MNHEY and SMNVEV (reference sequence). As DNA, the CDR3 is TGTGCCAGCACCGGGAATTTCTACGAGCAGTACTTC. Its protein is CASTGNFYEQYF.

CDR3 amino acids: CASSQSGSNYGYTF. The CDR3 DNA reads as TGTGCCAGCAGTCAATCAGGGTCCAACTATGGCTACACCTTC. This sequence joins TRBV7-9 and TRBJ1-2; D may be TRBD1 (5 bases). The CDR3 has 14 amino acids. V shed 6 bases and J shed 2 bases, with 13 bases lying between them. The V gene's germline CDR1 is SEHNR and CDR2 FQNEAQ (reference sequence).

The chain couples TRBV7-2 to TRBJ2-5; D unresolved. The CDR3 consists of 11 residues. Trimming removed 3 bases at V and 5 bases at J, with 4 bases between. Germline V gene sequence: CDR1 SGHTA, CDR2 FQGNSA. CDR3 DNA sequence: TGTGCCAGCAGCTTCTTGGAGACCCAGTACTTC. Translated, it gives CASSFLETQYF.

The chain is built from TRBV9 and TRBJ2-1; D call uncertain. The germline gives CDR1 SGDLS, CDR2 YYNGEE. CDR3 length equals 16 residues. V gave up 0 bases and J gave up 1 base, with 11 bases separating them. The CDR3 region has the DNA TGTGCCAGCAGCGTAGCTCGTAGTATGTCCTACAATGAGCAGTTCTTC. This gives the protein CASSVARSMSYNEQFF.

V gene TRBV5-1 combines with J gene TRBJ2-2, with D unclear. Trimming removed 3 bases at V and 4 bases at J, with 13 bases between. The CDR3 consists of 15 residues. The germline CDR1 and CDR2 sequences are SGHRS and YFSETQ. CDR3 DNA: TGCGCCAGCAGCTCCCCTGAGAACTTCACCGGGGAGCTGTTTTTT. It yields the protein CASSSPENFTGELFF.

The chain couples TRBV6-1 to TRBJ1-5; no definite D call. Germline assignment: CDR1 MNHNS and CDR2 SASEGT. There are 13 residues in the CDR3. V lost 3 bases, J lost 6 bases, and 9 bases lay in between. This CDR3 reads CASSDYSSQPQHF. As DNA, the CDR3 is TGTGCCAGCAGTGATTACTCAAGTCAGCCCCAGCATTTT.

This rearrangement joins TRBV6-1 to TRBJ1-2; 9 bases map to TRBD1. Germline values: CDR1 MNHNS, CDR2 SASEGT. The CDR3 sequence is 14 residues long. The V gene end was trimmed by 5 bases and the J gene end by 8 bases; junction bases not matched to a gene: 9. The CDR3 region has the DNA TGTGCCAGCAGTTTTACAGGGGGCGCGGGCGGCTACACCTTC. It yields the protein CASSFTGGAGGYTF.

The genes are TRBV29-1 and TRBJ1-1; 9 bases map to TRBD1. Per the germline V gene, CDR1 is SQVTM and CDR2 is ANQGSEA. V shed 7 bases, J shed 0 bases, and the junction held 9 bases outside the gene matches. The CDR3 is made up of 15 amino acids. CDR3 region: CSADLGQGLNTEAFF. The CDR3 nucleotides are TGCAGCGCCGACCTGGGACAGGGCTTGAACACTGAAGCTTTCTTT.

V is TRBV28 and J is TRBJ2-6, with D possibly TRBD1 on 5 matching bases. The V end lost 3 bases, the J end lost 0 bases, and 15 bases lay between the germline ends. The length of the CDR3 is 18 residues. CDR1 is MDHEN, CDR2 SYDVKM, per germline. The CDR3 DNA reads TGTGCCAGCAGTTTTTCTCCAGGGTCCGGCTCTGGGGCCAACGTCCTGACTTTC. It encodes CASSFSPGSGSGANVLTF.

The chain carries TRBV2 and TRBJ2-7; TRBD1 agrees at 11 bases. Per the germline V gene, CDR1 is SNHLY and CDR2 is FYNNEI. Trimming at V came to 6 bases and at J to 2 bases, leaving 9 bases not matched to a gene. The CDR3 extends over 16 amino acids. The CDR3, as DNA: TGTGCCAGCAGCCCGTTAACGGGACAGGGGGCCTACGAGCAGTACTTC. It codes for CASSPLTGQGAYEQYF.

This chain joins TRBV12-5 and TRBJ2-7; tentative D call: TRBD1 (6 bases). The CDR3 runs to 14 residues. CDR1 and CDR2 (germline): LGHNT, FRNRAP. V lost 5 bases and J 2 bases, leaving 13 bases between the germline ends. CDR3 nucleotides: TGTGCTAGTGGTAAGGGACAAGGTGCCTACGAGCAGTACTTC. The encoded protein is CASGKGQGAYEQYF. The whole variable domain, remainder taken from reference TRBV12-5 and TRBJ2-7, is DARVTQTPRHKVTEMGQEVTMRCQPILGHNTVFWYRQTMMQGLELLAYFRNRAPLDDSGMPKDRFSAEMPDATLATLKIQPSEPRDSAVYFCASGKGQGAYEQYFGPGTRLTVT.

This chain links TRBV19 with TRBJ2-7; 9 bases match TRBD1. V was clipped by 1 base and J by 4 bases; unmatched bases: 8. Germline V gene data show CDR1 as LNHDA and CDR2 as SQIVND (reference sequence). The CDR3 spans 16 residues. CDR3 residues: CASSIGPTGGTYEQYF. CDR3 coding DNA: TGTGCCAGTAGTATAGGGCCGACAGGGGGTACGTACGAGCAGTACTTC.

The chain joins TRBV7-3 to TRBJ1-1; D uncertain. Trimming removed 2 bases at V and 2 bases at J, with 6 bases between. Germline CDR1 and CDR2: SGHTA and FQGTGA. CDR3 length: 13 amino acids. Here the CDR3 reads CASSLLFNTEAFF. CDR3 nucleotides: TGTGCCAGCAGCTTATTATTCAACACTGAAGCTTTCTTT.

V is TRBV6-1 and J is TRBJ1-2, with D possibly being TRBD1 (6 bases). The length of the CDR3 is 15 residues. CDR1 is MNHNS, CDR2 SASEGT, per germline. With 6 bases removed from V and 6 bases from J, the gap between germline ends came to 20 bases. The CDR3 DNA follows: TGTGCCAGCAGCTCCGAACCTACAGGGAGGGATGGCTACACCTTC. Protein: CASSSEPTGRDGYTF.

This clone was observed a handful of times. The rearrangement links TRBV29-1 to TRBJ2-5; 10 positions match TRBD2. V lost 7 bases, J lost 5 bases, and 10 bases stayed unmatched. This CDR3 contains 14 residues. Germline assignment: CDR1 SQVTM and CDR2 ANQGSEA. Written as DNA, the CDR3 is TGCAGCGCCGGGGGACTAGCGAGGGGGGAGACCCAGTACTTC. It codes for CSAGGLARGETQYF.

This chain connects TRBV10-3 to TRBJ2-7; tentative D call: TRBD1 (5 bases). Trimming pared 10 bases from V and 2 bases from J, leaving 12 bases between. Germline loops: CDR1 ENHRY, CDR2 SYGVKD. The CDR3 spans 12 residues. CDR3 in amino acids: CATSGFTYEQYF. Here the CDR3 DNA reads TGTGCCACCTCAGGGTTTACCTACGAGCAGTACTTC.

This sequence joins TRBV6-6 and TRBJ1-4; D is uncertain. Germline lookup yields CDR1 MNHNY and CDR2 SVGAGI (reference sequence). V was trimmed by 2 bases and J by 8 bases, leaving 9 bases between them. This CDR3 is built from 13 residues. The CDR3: CASSYAGNEKLFF. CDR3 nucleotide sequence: TGTGCCAGCAGTTACGCCGGGAACGAAAAACTGTTTTTT.

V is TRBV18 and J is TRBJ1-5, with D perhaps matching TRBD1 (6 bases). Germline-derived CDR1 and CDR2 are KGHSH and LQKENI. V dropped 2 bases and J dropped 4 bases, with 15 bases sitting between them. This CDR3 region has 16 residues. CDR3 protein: CASSPKTGKVNQPQHF. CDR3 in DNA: TGTGCCAGCTCACCAAAGACAGGAAAGGTTAATCAGCCCCAGCATTTT. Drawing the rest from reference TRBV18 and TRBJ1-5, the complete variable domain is NAGVMQNPRHLVRRRGQEARLRCSPMKGHSHVYWYRQLPEEGLKFMVYLQKENIIDESGMPKERFSAEFPKEGPSILRIQQVVRGDSAAYFCASSPKTGKVNQPQHFGDGTRLSIL.

The CDR3 DNA reads TGTGCCAGCAGTTTGCCTAACCCCTATAATGAAAAACTGTTTTTT. This encodes CASSLPNPYNEKLFF. This sequence joins TRBV28 and TRBJ1-4; D is uncertain. Per the germline V gene, CDR1 is MDHEN and CDR2 is SYDVKM. The CDR3 has 15 residues. Trimming shortened V by 3 bases and J by 4 bases, and 12 bases separated the two germline ends.

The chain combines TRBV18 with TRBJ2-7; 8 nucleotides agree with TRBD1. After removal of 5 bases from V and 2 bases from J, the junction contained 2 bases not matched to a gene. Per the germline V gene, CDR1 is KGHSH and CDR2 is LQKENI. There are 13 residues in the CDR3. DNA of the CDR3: TGTGCCAGCTCATCACAGGGGGCCTACGAGCAGTACTTC. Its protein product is CASSSQGAYEQYF.

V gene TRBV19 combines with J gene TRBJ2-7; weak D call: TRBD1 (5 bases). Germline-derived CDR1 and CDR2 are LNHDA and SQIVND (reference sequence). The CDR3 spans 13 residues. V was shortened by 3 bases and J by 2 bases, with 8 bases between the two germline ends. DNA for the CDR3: TGTGCCAGTAGTATGACAGTTACCTACGAGCAGTACTTC. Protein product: CASSMTVTYEQYF.

The chain's CDR3 is CASSLDTSLRLFF. The CDR3 DNA is TGCGCCAGCAGCTTGGATACGAGCTTGAGGCTGTTTTTT. The chain carries TRBV5-1 and TRBJ1-4; D ambiguous. Trimming took 0 bases from V and 14 from J, leaving 14 bases between them. There are 13 residues in the CDR3. Per the germline V gene, CDR1 is SGHRS and CDR2 is YFSETQ. Drawing the rest from reference TRBV5-1 and TRBJ1-4, the complete variable domain is KAGVTQTPRYLIKTRGQQVTLSCSPISGHRSVSWYQQTPGQGLQFLFEYFSETQRNKGNFPGRFSGRQFSNSRSEMNVSTLELGDSALYLCASSLDTSLRLFFGSGTQLSVL.

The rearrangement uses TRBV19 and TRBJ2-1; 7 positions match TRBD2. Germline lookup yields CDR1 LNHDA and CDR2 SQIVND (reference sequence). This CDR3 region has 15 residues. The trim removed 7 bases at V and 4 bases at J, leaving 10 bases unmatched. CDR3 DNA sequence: TGTGCCAGTAAGCGTGCGGGGGAAGTATACAATGAGCAGTTCTTC. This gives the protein CASKRAGEVYNEQFF.

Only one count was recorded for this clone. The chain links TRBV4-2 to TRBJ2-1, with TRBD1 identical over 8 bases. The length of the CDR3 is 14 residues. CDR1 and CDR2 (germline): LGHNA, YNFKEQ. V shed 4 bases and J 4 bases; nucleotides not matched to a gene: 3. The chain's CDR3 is CASSPQGAYNEQFF. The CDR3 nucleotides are TGTGCCAGCAGCCCGCAGGGGGCATACAATGAGCAGTTCTTC.

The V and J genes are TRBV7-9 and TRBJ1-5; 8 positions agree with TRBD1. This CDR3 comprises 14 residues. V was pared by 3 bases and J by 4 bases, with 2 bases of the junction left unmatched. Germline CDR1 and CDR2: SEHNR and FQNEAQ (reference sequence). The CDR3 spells CASSLTGENQPQHF. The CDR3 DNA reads TGTGCCAGCAGCTTGACAGGGGAGAATCAGCCCCAGCATTTT.

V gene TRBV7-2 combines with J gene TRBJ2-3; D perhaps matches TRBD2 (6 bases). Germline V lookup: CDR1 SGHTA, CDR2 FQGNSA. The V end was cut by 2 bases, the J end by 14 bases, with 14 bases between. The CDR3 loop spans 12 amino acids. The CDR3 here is CASSLSTREMYF. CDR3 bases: TGTGCCAGCAGCTTAAGTACCCGGGAGATGTATTTT.

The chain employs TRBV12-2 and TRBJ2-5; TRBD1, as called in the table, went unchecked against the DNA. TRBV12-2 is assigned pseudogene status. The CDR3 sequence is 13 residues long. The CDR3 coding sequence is TGTGCAAGTCGCCCAGGGATTCGGGAGACCCAGTACTTC. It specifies CASRPGIRETQYF.

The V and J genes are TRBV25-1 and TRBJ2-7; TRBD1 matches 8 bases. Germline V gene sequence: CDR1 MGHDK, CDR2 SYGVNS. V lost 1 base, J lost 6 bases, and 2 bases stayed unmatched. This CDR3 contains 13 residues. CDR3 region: CASSEFGQGEQYF. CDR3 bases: TGTGCCAGCAGTGAATTCGGACAGGGCGAGCAGTACTTC.

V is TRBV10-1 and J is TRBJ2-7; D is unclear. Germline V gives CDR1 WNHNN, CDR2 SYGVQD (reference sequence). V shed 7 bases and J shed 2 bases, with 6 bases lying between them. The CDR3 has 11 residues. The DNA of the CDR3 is TGCGCCAGCACGTTTGCCTACGAGCAGTACTTC. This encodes CASTFAYEQYF.